One and the same sample provided the 21 T cell receptor beta chains below, sequenced in a study of control samples from healthy donors and cancer patients. Repertoires were generated with immunoSEQ multiplex PCR, while TCRdb's copy carries only in-frame clones and drops some. Among 150,000 to 200,000 clones, roughly 94% were seen once, and the ten largest hold around 15%. Sequenced: PBMCs. The receptors were sampled from a man between 60 and 75 years old with colorectal cancer.

The chain links TRBV6-5 to TRBJ1-6; D perhaps matches TRBD1 (5 bases). The CDR3 sequence is 16 residues long. Germline V gene sequence: CDR1 MNHEY, CDR2 SVGAGI. Trimming left V 4 bases short and J 5 bases short, with 15 bases between. The CDR3: CASSFSGASDNSPLHF. CDR3 sequence (DNA): TGTGCCAGCAGTTTCTCTGGGGCATCGGATAATTCACCCCTCCACTTT.

The gene calls are TRBV19 and TRBJ1-2; 9 bases match TRBD1. Trimming removed 5 bases from V and 5 bases from J; junction bases left unmatched: 6. CDR1 and CDR2 from the germline V gene are LNHDA and SQIVND (reference sequence). The CDR3 has 14 amino acids. CDR3 DNA sequence: TGTGCCAGTAGTGTACCGGGACAGGGTTATGGCTACACCTTC. This gives the protein CASSVPGQGYGYTF.

The chain couples TRBV6-5 to TRBJ1-2, with 9 bases lining up with TRBD1. V trimming: 4 bases; J trimming: 6 bases; junction bases outside the gene matches: 3. CDR3 length: 13 amino acids. Germline CDR1 and CDR2: MNHEY and SVGAGI. The CDR3 loop is CASSSDRGDGYTF. The CDR3 bases are TGTGCCAGCAGTTCGGACAGGGGAGATGGCTACACCTTC.

The V and J genes are TRBV2 and TRBJ2-3; the D is unclear. Trimming shortened V by 1 base and J by 2 bases, and 4 bases separated the two germline ends. CDR1 and CDR2 (germline): SNHLY, FYNNEI. This CDR3 comprises 13 residues. Here the CDR3 reads CASSEGITDTQYF. CDR3 coding DNA: TGTGCCAGCAGTGAAGGGATCACAGATACGCAGTATTTT.

The genes are TRBV9 and TRBJ2-2, with D possibly matching TRBD2 (5 bases). The CDR3 is 16 amino acids. Germline assignment: CDR1 SGDLS and CDR2 YYNGEE. V was cut by 2 bases and J by 5 bases, with 16 bases left in between. The chain's CDR3 is CASSVEGSSLTGELFF. In DNA, the CDR3 is TGTGCCAGCAGCGTCGAGGGCAGTTCCTTGACCGGGGAGCTGTTTTTT.

J is TRBJ2-3 and V is TRBV19; D remains ambiguous. Trimming took off 3 bases at V and 3 bases at J, with 7 bases between the two ends. Germline loops: CDR1 LNHDA, CDR2 SQIVND (reference sequence). This CDR3 has 13 amino acids. CDR3 in DNA: TGTGCCAGTAGTATTACCGATACAGATACGCAGTATTTT. This gives the protein CASSITDTDTQYF.

The J gene is TRBJ1-2, the V gene TRBV21-1. TRBV21-1 is a recognized pseudogene. This CDR3 comprises 14 residues. This CDR3 is CASSKGGLNYGYTF. The CDR3 DNA follows: TGTGCCAGCAGCAAAGGGGGACTCAACTATGGCTACACCTTC.

For the CDR3, the DNA is TGCGCCAGCAGCCAAGAAACCGGGACTCACAATCAGCCCCAGCATTTT. The encoded protein is CASSQETGTHNQPQHF. This chain connects TRBV4-1 to TRBJ1-5, with D possibly matching TRBD1 (5 bases). Per the germline V gene, CDR1 is MGHRA and CDR2 is YSYEKL. This CDR3 is 16 amino acids long. Trimming removed 0 bases at V and 3 bases at J, with 12 bases between.

The chain uses TRBV19 and TRBJ1-5; D call uncertain. Trimming removed 8 bases at V and 2 bases at J, with 7 bases between. Germline lookup yields CDR1 LNHDA and CDR2 SQIVND (reference sequence). The CDR3 length is 12 residues. CDR3 loop: CASENGNQPQHF. For the CDR3, the DNA is TGTGCCAGTGAAAATGGCAATCAGCCCCAGCATTTT.

The V gene is TRBV6-1, the J gene TRBJ1-3; D gene ambiguous. Germline CDR1 is MNHNS and CDR2 is SASEGT. V lost 2 bases to trimming and J lost 0 bases, with 8 bases between them. There are 15 residues in the CDR3. CDR3 in amino acids: CASSEWGISGNTIYF. Written as DNA, the CDR3 is TGTGCCAGCAGTGAATGGGGAATCTCTGGAAACACCATATATTTT.

This rearrangement joins TRBV4-3 to TRBJ2-7; possible D gene TRBD1, 5 bases. Per germline, CDR1 LGHNA and CDR2 YSLEER. V gave up 0 bases and J gave up 6 bases, with 18 bases separating them. This CDR3 comprises 16 residues. In nucleotides, the CDR3 is TGCGCCAGCAGCCAAGAATCGGTGGCAGGGCCGGCCGAGCAGTACTTC. It translates to CASSQESVAGPAEQYF.

The CDR3 DNA reads as TGTGCCAGCAGTACTCGACTGGGGAACACTGAAGCTTTCTTT. Translated: CASSTRLGNTEAFF. The rearrangement links TRBV6-5 to TRBJ1-1; D remains unclear. The V and J ends lost 5 bases and 1 base respectively, with 11 bases between them. The CDR3 length is 14 residues. Per the germline V gene, CDR1 is MNHEY and CDR2 is SVGAGI.

This chain uses TRBV6-5 with TRBJ1-2, with 9 bases aligning to TRBD1. This CDR3 has 14 amino acids. Germline values: CDR1 MNHEY, CDR2 SVGAGI. J was trimmed by 4 bases and V by 6 bases; bases with no gene match: 6. CDR3 loop: CASSPVTGGYGYTF. The CDR3 nucleotides are TGTGCCAGCAGCCCAGTGACAGGGGGCTATGGCTACACCTTC.

As to this clone: Other DNA sequences in the sample encode the same CDR3. This sequence joins TRBV6-5 and TRBJ1-5; D is perhaps TRBD1 (6 bases). CDR1 MNHEY and CDR2 SVGAGI come from the germline V gene. The CDR3 is made up of 14 amino acids. V was trimmed by 6 bases and J by 2 bases, leaving 11 bases between them. The CDR3 region is CASSLDSGNQPQHF. The DNA of the CDR3 is TGTGCCAGCAGCCTGGACAGCGGCAATCAGCCCCAGCATTTT.

This clone is a singleton in its sample. The CDR3 DNA sequence: TGTGCCAGCAGTTACGGGGGCACAGATACGCAGTATTTT. It yields the protein CASSYGGTDTQYF. This sequence joins TRBV6-5 and TRBJ2-3; D gene unclear. Germline lookup yields CDR1 MNHEY and CDR2 SVGAGI. The V end lost 2 bases, the J end lost 1 base, and 4 bases lay between the germline ends. This CDR3 spans 13 amino acids.

This chain uses TRBV5-1 with TRBJ1-6, with D maybe TRBD1 (6 bases). This CDR3 has 17 residues. Germline CDR1 SGHRS, CDR2 YFSETQ. The V end lost 3 bases, the J end lost 0 bases, and 13 bases lay between the germline ends. The CDR3 loop reads CASSSPTGNSYNSPLHF. In DNA form, the CDR3 reads TGCGCCAGCAGCTCCCCTACAGGGAACTCCTATAATTCACCCCTCCACTTT.

The rearrangement joins TRBV19 to TRBJ1-1; D is ambiguous. Germline CDR1 reads LNHDA; CDR2 reads SQIVND (reference sequence). The CDR3 extends over 13 amino acids. The V end was cut by 9 bases, the J end by 0 bases, with 11 bases between. The CDR3 DNA follows: TGTGCCAGCACACCTAAGTTGAACACTGAAGCTTTCTTT. It yields the protein CASTPKLNTEAFF.

V usage is TRBV11-1 and J usage is TRBJ2-5; 7 bases align to TRBD1. The germline gives CDR1 SGHAT, CDR2 FQDESV (reference sequence). J gave up 5 bases and V 4 bases, and 10 bases lay outside the gene matches. This CDR3 contains 15 residues. As DNA, the CDR3 is TGTGCCAGCAGCTCCCAGACGACAGGGCGGGAGACCCAGTACTTC. This gives the protein CASSSQTTGRETQYF.

The V call is TRBV7-8, the J call TRBJ2-5; TRBD1 matches 7 bases. Germline V gene lookup returns CDR1 SGHVS and CDR2 FQNEAQ. There are 14 residues in the CDR3. The V gene end was trimmed by 6 bases and the J gene end by 2 bases; junction bases not matched to a gene: 6. CDR3 sequence (DNA): TGTGCCAGCAGAGGGACAGAAGTACAAGAGACCCAGTACTTC. Amino acid sequence: CASRGTEVQETQYF.

The rearrangement joins TRBV28 to TRBJ2-1; D not resolved. The germline V gene has CDR1 MDHEN and CDR2 SYDVKM. CDR3 length: 14 residues. V was shortened by 6 bases and J by 4 bases, with 13 bases between the two germline ends. This CDR3 reads CASSIPGLYNEQFF. The CDR3 bases are TGTGCCAGCAGCATTCCCGGGCTATACAATGAGCAGTTCTTC.

The chain has TRBV6-5 and TRBJ1-5, with a tentative D call TRBD1 (5 bases). Trimming took off 0 bases at V and 0 bases at J, with 6 bases between the two ends. The CDR3 contains 15 residues. The germline V gene encodes CDR1 MNHEY and CDR2 SVGAGI. CDR3: CASSYSGDSNQPQHF. CDR3 bases: TGTGCCAGCAGTTACTCGGGGGATAGCAATCAGCCCCAGCATTTT.